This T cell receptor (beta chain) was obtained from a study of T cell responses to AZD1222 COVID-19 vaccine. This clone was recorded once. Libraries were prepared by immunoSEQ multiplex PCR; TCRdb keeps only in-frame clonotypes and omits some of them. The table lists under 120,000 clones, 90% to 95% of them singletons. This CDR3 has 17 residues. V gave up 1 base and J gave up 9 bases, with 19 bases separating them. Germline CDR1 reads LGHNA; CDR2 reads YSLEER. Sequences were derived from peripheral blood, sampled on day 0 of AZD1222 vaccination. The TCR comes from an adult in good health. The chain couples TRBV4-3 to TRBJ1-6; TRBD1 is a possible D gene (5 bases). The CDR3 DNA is TGCGCCAGCAGCCAAGGAGTCCCTGGGGGTGAAAGTTCACCCCTCCACTTT. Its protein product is CASSQGVPGGESSPLHF.